This entry describes one T cell receptor beta chain. Its antigen is undetermined. This entry belongs to a study of T cells in narcolepsy. Findings of the study overall: HCRT-specific and TRIB2-specific autoreactive clonotypes appeared among same-patient CSF and blood CD4+ clonotypes.

The CDR3 loop spans 14 amino acids. Trimming at V came to 3 bases and at J to 6 bases, leaving 6 bases not matched to a gene. CDR1 is SGDLS and CDR2 is YYNGEE in the germline V gene. Method: immunoSEQ multiplex PCR; TCRdb's copy keeps in-frame clones and lacks some. The table lists about 30,000 clones, roughly 82% of them singletons. Input material: CD45RA- memory CD4+ T cells from PBMCs. The genes are TRBV9 and TRBJ1-1; TRBD1 aligns across 9 bases. This receptor was taken from a human donor with narcolepsy. CDR3 nucleotide sequence: TGTGCCAGCAGCGGCGGACAGGGGAAATCTGAAGCTTTCTTT. It is translated as CASSGGQGKSEAFF.